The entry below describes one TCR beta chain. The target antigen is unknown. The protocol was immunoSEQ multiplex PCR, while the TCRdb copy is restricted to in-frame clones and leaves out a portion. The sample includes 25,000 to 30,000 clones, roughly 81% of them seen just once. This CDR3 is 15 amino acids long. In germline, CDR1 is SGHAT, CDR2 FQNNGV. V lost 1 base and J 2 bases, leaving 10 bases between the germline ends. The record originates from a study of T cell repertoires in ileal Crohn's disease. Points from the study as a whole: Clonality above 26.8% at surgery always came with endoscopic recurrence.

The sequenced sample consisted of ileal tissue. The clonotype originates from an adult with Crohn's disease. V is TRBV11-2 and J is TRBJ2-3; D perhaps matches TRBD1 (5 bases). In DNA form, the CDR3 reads TGTGCCAGCAGCTTAGTAACAGGTTACACAGATACGCAGTATTTT. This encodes CASSLVTGYTDTQYF.